These 31 T cell receptor beta chains came from one sample sequenced in a study of cytomegalovirus exposure and HLA in healthy donors. Vbeta (60) and Jbeta (13) primers were used in the PCR. The protocol was immunoSEQ multiplex PCR, while the TCRdb copy is restricted to in-frame clones and leaves out a portion. The data contain over 150,000 clones, around 80% of them singletons. The sample consisted of PBMCs. The receptor set was obtained from a woman aged 35 to 49 in good health and CMV-seropositive.

The genes are TRBV7-3 and TRBJ2-3; TRBD2 might be the D (5 bases). The germline gives CDR1 SGHTA, CDR2 FQGTGA. CDR3 length equals 17 residues. V lost 2 bases and J lost 2, with 17 bases in between. The CDR3 coding sequence is TGTGCCAGCAGCTTAGAGTCTGGGAGTAGGGCCACAGATACGCAGTATTTT. Amino acid sequence: CASSLESGSRATDTQYF.

The chain couples TRBV6-6 to TRBJ2-3, with 14 bases matching TRBD2. The trim removed 7 bases at V and 5 bases at J, leaving 2 bases unmatched. Germline CDR1 and CDR2: MNHNY and SVGAGI (reference sequence). CDR3 length equals 14 residues. CDR3 bases: TGTGCCAGCAAAGGACTAGCGGGGGGAGATACGCAGTATTTT. Its translation: CASKGLAGGDTQYF.

The V and J genes are TRBV28 and TRBJ1-2, with TRBD1 identical over 7 bases. Germline CDR1 reads MDHEN; CDR2 reads SYDVKM. This CDR3 spans 15 amino acids. The trim removed 5 bases at V and 2 bases at J, leaving 8 bases unmatched. In DNA form, the CDR3 reads TGTGCCAGCAGTCGGGTCCAACAGGGGAACTATGGCTACACCTTC. Protein: CASSRVQQGNYGYTF.

The rearrangement links TRBV28 to TRBJ2-7; 8 nucleotides agree with TRBD2. Germline assignment: CDR1 MDHEN and CDR2 SYDVKM. The V gene end was trimmed by 2 bases and the J gene end by 5 bases; junction bases not matched to a gene: 5. The CDR3 contains 14 residues. The DNA for the CDR3 is TGTGCCAGCAGTTTAAGGCGGGAGGTACACGAGCAGTACTTC. It codes for CASSLRREVHEQYF.

The V call is TRBV6-1, the J call TRBJ2-7, with 13 bases identical to TRBD2. CDR3 size: 16 residues. The trim removed 4 bases at V and 6 bases at J, leaving 9 bases unmatched. In germline, CDR1 is MNHNS, CDR2 SASEGT. CDR3 loop: CASSALGLAGVGEQYF. The CDR3 DNA reads as TGTGCCAGCAGTGCCTTAGGACTAGCGGGAGTCGGCGAGCAGTACTTC.

V is TRBV28 and J is TRBJ2-3; 8 bases are a match to TRBD2. The CDR3 length is 16 residues. The J segment lost 2 bases and the V segment lost 5 bases, leaving 9 bases of the junction unmatched. The V gene's germline CDR1 is MDHEN and CDR2 SYDVKM. This CDR3 is CASSGVLAGSTDTQYF. The CDR3 region has the DNA TGTGCCAGCAGTGGCGTTTTAGCGGGATCCACAGATACGCAGTATTTT.

This chain uses TRBV6-1 with TRBJ2-2; perhaps TRBD1 as D (6 bases). The CDR3 contains 13 residues. In germline, CDR1 is MNHNS, CDR2 SASEGT. The germline V and J ends were trimmed by 6 bases and 7 bases, with 12 bases remaining between them. Here the CDR3 reads CASSLQGFGELFF. The DNA for the CDR3 is TGTGCCAGCAGCCTACAGGGTTTCGGGGAGCTGTTTTTT.

Only a few counts were recorded for this clone. This chain joins TRBV10-3 and TRBJ2-6, with TRBD1 matching over 11 bases. The junction had 5 bases not matched to a gene; V was cut back by 7 bases and J by 3 bases. The length of the CDR3 is 16 residues. Germline V gene data show CDR1 as ENHRY and CDR2 as SYGVKD. CDR3 in DNA: TGTGCCATCATGCAGGACAGGGGGCGTGGGGCCAACGTCCTGACTTTC. Its protein product is CAIMQDRGRGANVLTF.

This chain joins TRBV28 and TRBJ2-1, with TRBD2 identical over 14 bases. V was pared by 6 bases and J by 15 bases, with 13 bases of the junction left unmatched. This CDR3 is 15 amino acids long. The germline CDR1 and CDR2 sequences are MDHEN and SYDVKM. CDR3 nucleotides: TGTGCCAGCAGAAAAGACGGACTAGCGGGAGGTCCCCCGTTCTTC. It translates to CASRKDGLAGGPPFF.

The V and J genes are TRBV5-1 and TRBJ2-2; 7 nucleotides line up with TRBD1. In germline, CDR1 is SGHRS, CDR2 YFSETQ. V was clipped by 4 bases and J by 7 bases; unmatched bases: 16. CDR3 length equals 17 residues. The CDR3 sequence is CASSNDRQGYIGGELFF. The CDR3 nucleotides read TGCGCCAGCAGCAACGACCGACAGGGTTATATAGGCGGGGAGCTGTTTTTT.

This rearrangement joins TRBV2 to TRBJ2-3, with D possibly being TRBD2 (5 bases). This CDR3 contains 17 residues. Per germline, CDR1 SNHLY and CDR2 FYNNEI. The ends were cut back, 8 bases at V and 0 bases at J, with 21 bases in the middle. CDR3 sequence reads: CASGLTLGSPSTDTQYF. DNA of the CDR3: TGTGCCAGCGGACTTACTCTTGGCAGTCCCAGCACAGATACGCAGTATTTT.

The chain employs TRBV6-1 and TRBJ2-1; 7 bases are a match to TRBD1. Germline-derived CDR1 and CDR2 are MNHNS and SASEGT. CDR3 length: 15 amino acids. V was clipped by 6 bases and J by 3 bases; unmatched bases: 8. CDR3 nucleotide sequence: TGTGCCAGCAGGACCCACCGGGACAGCTACAATGAGCAGTTCTTC. Its translation is CASRTHRDSYNEQFF.

This clone was observed a few times. The chain recombines TRBV30 with TRBJ1-1, with 7 bases fitting TRBD1. Germline V gives CDR1 GTSNPN, CDR2 SVGIG (reference sequence). The CDR3 is made up of 13 amino acids. After removal of 3 bases from V and 5 bases from J, the junction contained 6 bases not matched to a gene. The chain's CDR3 is CAWSTGVRTEAFF. Written as DNA, the CDR3 is TGTGCCTGGAGCACAGGGGTAAGAACTGAAGCTTTCTTT.

The chain combines TRBV11-3 with TRBJ1-1; perhaps TRBD1 as D (6 bases). Germline values: CDR1 SGHNT, CDR2 YENEEA. The CDR3 has 15 residues. Trimming left V 5 bases short and J 1 base short, with 14 bases between. CDR3 amino acids: CASSPGTSSNTEAFF. The DNA for the CDR3 is TGTGCCAGCAGCCCCGGGACATCTTCGAACACTGAAGCTTTCTTT. The complete variable domain, with remaining parts taken from reference TRBV11-3 and TRBJ1-1, reads EAGVVQSPRYKIIEKKQPVAFWCNPISGHNTLYWYLQNLGQGPELLIRYENEEAVDDSQLPKDRFSAERLKGVDSTLKIQPAELGDSAVYLCASSPGTSSNTEAFFGQGTRLTVV.

The chain uses TRBV19 and TRBJ2-2; perhaps TRBD2 as D (5 bases). V gave up 0 bases and J gave up 4 bases, with 30 bases separating them. CDR3 length: 22 amino acids. The V gene's germline CDR1 is LNHDA and CDR2 SQIVND (reference sequence). The CDR3 DNA reads as TGTGCCAGTAGTATAGAACGGTCGAGACTAAGAAGGGATCCCATAGCCACCGGGGAGCTGTTTTTT. Its protein is CASSIERSRLRRDPIATGELFF.

This clone has only a few counts. The chain has TRBV19 and TRBJ2-5, with D unresolved. CDR3 length equals 14 residues. The germline CDR1 and CDR2 sequences are LNHDA and SQIVND (reference sequence). The V gene lost 3 bases and the J gene lost 9 bases, with 17 bases spanning the gap. CDR3: CASSINSRQVAQYF. DNA of the CDR3: TGTGCCAGTAGTATCAACAGCCGCCAAGTTGCCCAGTACTTC.

The chain couples TRBV9 to TRBJ1-2; 7 nucleotides line up with TRBD1. Losses at the gene ends were 4 bases for V and 6 bases for J; bases not matched to a gene: 12. The CDR3 has 15 amino acids. Germline CDR1 is SGDLS and CDR2 is YYNGEE. CDR3 residues: CASSPGHLRGDGYTF. CDR3 nucleotides: TGTGCCAGCAGCCCGGGACACCTCAGGGGGGATGGCTACACCTTC.

V and J are TRBV19 and TRBJ1-2, with D tentatively TRBD1 (6 bases). Per the germline V gene, CDR1 is LNHDA and CDR2 is SQIVND (reference sequence). Trimming took 1 base from V and 2 from J, leaving 8 bases between them. This CDR3 has 14 amino acids. CDR3: CASSIAQGNYGYTF. CDR3 bases: TGTGCCAGTAGTATAGCTCAGGGGAACTATGGCTACACCTTC.

This CDR3 reads CASSRSGNSINEQFF. The CDR3 bases are TGTGCCAGCAGCCGTAGCGGGAATTCGATCAATGAGCAGTTCTTC. The chain recombines TRBV7-6 with TRBJ2-1; 8 nucleotides match TRBD2. Trimming cost V 5 bases and J 6 bases; bases outside gene matches: 9. The CDR3 spans 15 residues. Per the germline V gene, CDR1 is SGHVS and CDR2 is FNYEAQ.

This clone was seen a few times. J is TRBJ1-5 and V is TRBV2, with TRBD1 identical over 8 bases. The CDR3 totals 17 residues. Losses at the gene ends were 6 bases for V and 0 bases for J; bases not matched to a gene: 10. Germline V lookup: CDR1 SNHLY, CDR2 FYNNEI. CDR3 sequence reads: CASSLLTGGYSNQPQHF. CDR3 DNA: TGTGCCAGCAGCCTCCTTACAGGGGGGTATAGCAATCAGCCCCAGCATTTT. Full variable domain (outside the CDR3, taken from reference TRBV2 and TRBJ1-5): EPEVTQTPSHQVTQMGQEVILRCVPISNHLYFYWYRQILGQKVEFLVSFYNNEISEKSEIFDDQFSVERPDGSNFTLKIRSTKLEDSAMYFCASSLLTGGYSNQPQHFGDGTRLSIL.

The chain recombines TRBV30 with TRBJ2-3, with D tentatively TRBD2 (6 bases). Germline assignment: CDR1 GTSNPN and CDR2 SVGIG (reference sequence). Trimming shortened V by 0 bases and J by 0 bases, and 10 bases separated the two germline ends. The CDR3 is 15 residues long. The CDR3 nucleotides read TGTGCCTGGAGTGTAGGTCTAGCGAGCACAGATACGCAGTATTTT. The encoded protein is CAWSVGLASTDTQYF.

Note on this clone: A read error may produce the germline difference seen at one junction end. The gene calls are TRBV7-9 and TRBJ2-7; perhaps TRBD1 as D (6 bases). This CDR3 is 13 amino acids long. Per germline, CDR1 SEHNR and CDR2 FQNEAQ (reference sequence). CDR3 sequence: CSSSLGQSYEQYF. The DNA of the CDR3 is TGTTCCAGCAGCTTAGGACAGAGCTACGAGCAGTACTTC.

There are a few counts of this clone. As DNA, the CDR3 is TGTGCCAGCAGAAGAGCGGGAGGGGACACCGGGGAGCTGTTTTTT. The encoded protein is CASRRAGGDTGELFF. The chain combines TRBV2 with TRBJ2-2; 10 nucleotides line up with TRBD2. The germline CDR1 and CDR2 sequences are SNHLY and FYNNEI. V gave up 6 bases and J gave up 3 bases; unmatched junction bases: 4. The CDR3 is 15 residues long. The whole variable domain, remainder taken from reference TRBV2 and TRBJ2-2, is EPEVTQTPSHQVTQMGQEVILRCVPISNHLYFYWYRQILGQKVEFLVSFYNNEISEKSEIFDDQFSVERPDGSNFTLKIRSTKLEDSAMYFCASRRAGGDTGELFFGEGSRLTVL.

CDR3 in amino acids: CASSIGTSGVYGYTF. The CDR3 coding sequence is TGTGCCAGCAGCATCGGGACGTCGGGGGTCTATGGCTACACCTTC. The J gene is TRBJ1-2, the V gene TRBV7-3; weak D call: TRBD1 (5 bases). The CDR3 runs 15 residues. Germline-derived CDR1 and CDR2 are SGHTA and FQGTGA. With 5 bases removed from V and 4 bases from J, the gap between germline ends came to 17 bases. The complete variable domain, with remaining parts taken from reference TRBV7-3 and TRBJ1-2, reads GAGVSQTPSNKVTEKGKYVELRCDPISGHTALYWYRQSLGQGPEFLIYFQGTGAADDSGLPNDRFFAVRPEGSVSTLKIQRTERGDSAVYLCASSIGTSGVYGYTFGSGTRLTVV.

This clone has just a few counts. V and J are TRBV6-1 and TRBJ2-3; D may be TRBD2 (5 bases). The CDR3 covers 14 residues. Germline loops: CDR1 MNHNS, CDR2 SASEGT. V lost 4 bases to trimming and J lost 4 bases, with 12 bases between them. The CDR3 region has the DNA TGTGCCAGCAGTGCCGGACTGAGCGCAGATACGCAGTATTTT. Its protein product is CASSAGLSADTQYF.

This chain uses TRBV5-5 with TRBJ2-7; 8 positions agree with TRBD1. The CDR3 totals 14 residues. The germline V gene encodes CDR1 SGHKS and CDR2 YYEKEE (reference sequence). With V trimmed by 3 bases and J by 4 bases, 6 bases remained unmatched. The CDR3 sequence is CASSWRTGKYEQYF. CDR3 coding DNA: TGTGCCAGCAGCTGGCGGACAGGGAAGTACGAGCAGTACTTC.

The chain carries TRBV18 and TRBJ2-1, with 11 nucleotides matching TRBD2. The CDR3 is made up of 15 amino acids. The germline V gene has CDR1 KGHSH and CDR2 LQKENI. V was clipped by 3 bases and J by 10 bases; unmatched bases: 8. The CDR3 DNA reads TGTGCCAGCTCACCGCGGCTAGCGGGAGGTGACGAGCAGTTCTTC. Translating it yields CASSPRLAGGDEQFF. The complete variable domain, with remaining parts taken from reference TRBV18 and TRBJ2-1, reads NAGVMQNPRHLVRRRGQEARLRCSPMKGHSHVYWYRQLPEEGLKFMVYLQKENIIDESGMPKERFSAEFPKEGPSILRIQQVVRGDSAAYFCASSPRLAGGDEQFFGPGTRLTVL.

Here the CDR3 reads CASTVALNTEAFF. Written as DNA, the CDR3 is TGTGCCAGCACCGTAGCCTTGAACACTGAAGCTTTCTTT. The chain recombines TRBV6-1 with TRBJ1-1, with D hard to call. CDR3 length equals 13 residues. Per the germline V gene, CDR1 is MNHNS and CDR2 is SASEGT. V was clipped by 7 bases and J by 0 bases, with 9 bases between them.

The rearrangement links TRBV11-2 to TRBJ2-7; weak D call: TRBD1 (5 bases). CDR3 length: 18 amino acids. The germline V and J ends were trimmed by 0 bases and 0 bases, with 18 bases remaining between them. The germline V gene has CDR1 SGHAT and CDR2 FQNNGV. CDR3 sequence: CASSLDLPADRYSYEQYF. The CDR3 DNA is TGTGCCAGCAGCTTAGATCTACCCGCCGACAGATACTCCTACGAGCAGTACTTC.

This clone was counted only a few times. The chain uses TRBV7-6 and TRBJ1-5; a possible D gene is TRBD1 (5 bases). The CDR3 is made up of 16 amino acids. Per germline, CDR1 SGHVS and CDR2 FNYEAQ. Trimming stripped 5 bases from V and 3 bases from J, with 17 bases between. The DNA of the CDR3 is TGTGCCAGCAGCCCCGGAGGGGCCCTAAACAATCAGCCCCAGCATTTT. Translated: CASSPGGALNNQPQHF.

The V and J genes are TRBV5-1 and TRBJ2-2; 9 bases are a match to TRBD2. Germline V gives CDR1 SGHRS, CDR2 YFSETQ. The CDR3 contains 17 residues. Losses at the gene ends were 3 bases for V and 4 bases for J; bases not matched to a gene: 10. The CDR3 here is CASSSPSGVGGTGELFF. The CDR3 nucleotides are TGCGCCAGCAGCTCTCCTAGCGGGGTCGGGGGCACCGGGGAGCTGTTTTTT.